These 25 T cell receptor beta chains were all obtained from the same sample, sequenced in a study of blood T cells in healthy people across ages. Using a J-beta primer mix together with a sample-barcoded 5' primer, a second PCR was run for about 7 to 12 cycles. One entry per CDR3 protein results from TCRdb running MiXCR on the 5' RACE reads. The sample includes approximately 800,000 distinct CDR3 sequences, roughly 53% of them seen just once. Input material: blood. All receptors derive from a man older than 75 in good health.

This clonotype has just a few counts. This chain links TRBV29-1 with TRBJ2-7; weak D call: TRBD2 (5 bases). Trimming took 0 bases from V and 3 from J, leaving 12 bases between them. The CDR3 covers 14 residues. CDR1 SQVTM and CDR2 ANQGSEA come from the germline V gene. CDR3 sequence: CSVEDRPSGYEQYF. CDR3 coding DNA: TGCAGCGTTGAAGATCGGCCCAGCGGCTACGAGCAGTACTTC.

As for this clonotype: The junction differs from germline at one of its ends, possibly a read error. The J gene is TRBJ2-1, the V gene TRBV5-1; 10 bases map to TRBD2. This CDR3 comprises 15 residues. Germline CDR1 SGHRS, CDR2 YFSETQ. The CDR3 sequence is CASSLSSGSYNEQFF. CDR3 in DNA: TGTGCCAGCAGTTTGTCTAGCGGGAGCTACAATGAGCAGTTCTTC.

The V gene is TRBV6-6, the J gene TRBJ1-2; 7 positions match TRBD1. Unmatched junction bases numbered 14, after V lost 2 bases and J lost 5 bases. Germline V gives CDR1 MNHNY, CDR2 SVGAGI (reference sequence). CDR3 length equals 17 residues. This CDR3 reads CASSYMSPGGIKYGYTF. CDR3 bases: TGTGCCAGCAGTTACATGTCTCCAGGGGGAATAAAGTATGGCTACACCTTC.

About this clonotype itself: A read error may produce the germline difference seen at one junction end. CDR3 region: CACSLSPGAGLDEQYF. The CDR3 region has the DNA TGTGCCTGCAGTCTAAGCCCAGGGGCGGGTCTCGACGAGCAGTACTTC. The chain joins TRBV27 to TRBJ2-7; TRBD1 is a possible D gene (6 bases). The CDR3 is 16 amino acids. CDR1 is MNHEY, CDR2 SMNVEV, per germline (reference sequence).

J is TRBJ1-2 and V is TRBV5-1, with D maybe TRBD1 (5 bases). Germline V gene sequence: CDR1 SGHRS, CDR2 YFSETQ. CDR3 length: 15 residues. V lost 4 bases and J 7 bases, leaving 20 bases between the germline ends. CDR3 in amino acids: CASSLARGNFFGYTF. The CDR3 DNA follows: TGCGCCAGCAGCCTGGCCCGGGGCAACTTTTTTGGCTACACCTTC.

This chain connects TRBV18 to TRBJ2-4; no clear D gene. The CDR3 covers 14 residues. Germline V CDR1 and CDR2: KGHSH, LQKENI. The V end was cut by 2 bases, the J end by 13 bases, with 18 bases between. CDR3 loop: CASSPVKGHNEQYF. In DNA form, the CDR3 reads TGTGCCAGCTCACCAGTAAAGGGCCACAATGAGCAGTACTTC.

This clonotype was observed a handful of times. CDR3 nucleotides: TGTGCCAGCAGTTTTACACAGGGGGCAGGGGACACTGAAGCTTTCTTT. Protein product: CASSFTQGAGDTEAFF. The rearrangement uses TRBV12-3 or TRBV12-4 and TRBJ1-1; 9 bases map to TRBD1. This CDR3 region has 16 residues. Trimming cost V 3 bases and J 3 bases; bases outside gene matches: 8.

The V call is TRBV7-9, the J call TRBJ2-5; D not certain. This CDR3 is built from 13 residues. Germline CDR1 is SEHNR and CDR2 is FQNEAQ (reference sequence). The V end lost 1 base, the J end lost 5 bases, and 8 bases lay between the germline ends. The CDR3 here is CASSLGSLETQYF. DNA for the CDR3: TGTGCCAGCAGCTTAGGGTCTCTCGAGACCCAGTACTTC.

This clonotype was seen only a few times. The chain couples TRBV4-1 to TRBJ1-6; no definite D call. Looked up from germline, CDR1 is MGHRA and CDR2 is YSYEKL. This CDR3 region has 14 residues. V was pared by 0 bases and J by 10 bases, with 10 bases between. The CDR3, as DNA: TGCGCCAGCAGCCAAGATAGCCCCACGTCACCCCTCCACTTT. Translated: CASSQDSPTSPLHF.

This sequence joins TRBV20-1 and TRBJ2-3; TRBD2 matches 9 bases. After removal of 4 bases from V and 3 bases from J, the junction contained 11 bases not matched to a gene. This CDR3 region has 16 residues. Germline CDR1 is DFQATT and CDR2 is SNEGSKA (reference sequence). The CDR3 sequence: CSANPPGGLATDTQYF. The CDR3 nucleotides are TGCAGTGCTAACCCCCCGGGGGGACTAGCAACAGATACGCAGTATTTT.

This clonotype was counted between two and nine times. The chain is built from TRBV30 and TRBJ1-2; D possibly corresponds to TRBD1 (5 bases). The CDR3 runs 17 residues. Trimming shortened V by 3 bases and J by 7 bases, and 27 bases separated the two germline ends. Germline assignment: CDR1 GTSNPN and CDR2 SVGIG (reference sequence). The CDR3 here is CAWSIFPGRTLRGGYTF. In DNA form, the CDR3 reads TGTGCCTGGAGCATTTTCCCGGGACGGACTTTAAGAGGTGGCTACACCTTC. The full variable domain, rest sourced from reference TRBV30 and TRBJ1-2, is SQTIHQWPATLVQPVGSPLSLECTVEGTSNPNLYWYRQAAGRGLQLLFYSVGIGQISSEVPQNLSASRPQDRQFILSSKKLLLSDSGFYLCAWSIFPGRTLRGGYTFGSGTRLTVV.

This clonotype was seen a few times. Written as DNA, the CDR3 is TGTGCCAGCATTATTAGGACAGGAGGGAAGCAGTACTTC. Its protein is CASIIRTGGKQYF. V is TRBV7-2 and J is TRBJ2-4; possibly TRBD1 for D (7 bases). The CDR3 contains 13 residues. The V end lost 7 bases, the J end lost 13 bases, and 20 bases lay between the germline ends. Germline V gene sequence: CDR1 SGHTA, CDR2 FQGNSA. The variable domain in full, with the rest retrieved from reference TRBV7-2 and TRBJ2-4, is GAGVSQSPSNKVTEKGKDVELRCDPISGHTALYWYRQSLGQGLEFLIYFQGNSAPDKSGLPSDRFSAERTGGSVSTLTIQRTQQEDSAVYLCASIIRTGGKQYFGAGTRLSVL.

V gene TRBV5-1 combines with J gene TRBJ1-1; D is unclear. Looked up from germline, CDR1 is SGHRS and CDR2 is YFSETQ. This CDR3 has 13 residues. V was clipped by 4 bases and J by 5 bases, with 12 bases between them. The CDR3 nucleotides read TGCGCCAGCAGCGGTCAAGGGAGGACTGAAGCTTTCTTT. Translated: CASSGQGRTEAFF.

This clonotype was found a few times. The chain has TRBV6-5 and TRBJ1-2; 9 bases match TRBD1. The CDR3 has 16 amino acids. In germline, CDR1 is MNHEY, CDR2 SVGAGI. The trim removed 2 bases at V and 3 bases at J, leaving 7 bases unmatched. DNA for the CDR3: TGTGCCAGCAGTTACACTGGGACAGGGATCGACTATGGCTACACCTTC. This sequence encodes CASSYTGTGIDYGYTF.

The V call is TRBV28, the J call TRBJ2-7; no clear D. The J call may be wrong; the DNA end is better matched by TRBJ2-4. The V gene's germline CDR1 is MDHEN and CDR2 SYDVKM. The CDR3 sequence is 16 residues long. The CDR3 DNA sequence: TGTGCCAGCAGGGTCGGCCTCGGGTTGGCCGAAAACATTCAGTACTTC. Its translation is CASRVGLGLAENIQYF.

The rearrangement links TRBV2 to TRBJ2-5, with a tentative D call TRBD2 (5 bases). The CDR3 is 15 residues long. Germline loops: CDR1 SNHLY, CDR2 FYNNEI. Trimming removed 7 bases at V and 0 bases at J, with 15 bases between. CDR3 amino acids: CASKPRTLYQETQYF. DNA of the CDR3: TGTGCCAGCAAGCCGCGGACTCTGTACCAAGAGACCCAGTACTTC.

The V call is TRBV2, the J call TRBJ2-7, with TRBD1 as a possible D gene (7 bases). Germline V gives CDR1 SNHLY, CDR2 FYNNEI. V lost 8 bases, J lost 8 bases, and 22 bases lay in between. The CDR3 extends over 14 amino acids. DNA for the CDR3: TGTGCCAGCTGGAGGGGGACAGCGGGCAAACAGCAGTACTTC. It is translated as CASWRGTAGKQQYF.

The rearrangement joins TRBV15 to TRBJ2-7; 10 positions agree with TRBD1. CDR1 and CDR2 from the germline V gene are LNHNV and YYDKDF (reference sequence). V lost 6 bases, J lost 2 bases, and 10 bases stayed unmatched. CDR3 length: 16 residues. CDR3 region: CATRTGTGVGTYEQYF. The CDR3, as DNA: TGTGCCACCAGAACCGGGACAGGGGTTGGTACCTACGAGCAGTACTTC. The variable domain in full, with the rest retrieved from reference TRBV15 and TRBJ2-7, is DAMVIQNPRYQVTQFGKPVTLSCSQTLNHNVMYWYQQKSSQAPKLLFHYYDKDFNNEADTPDNFQSRRPNTSFCFLDIRSPGLGDTAMYLCATRTGTGVGTYEQYFGPGTRLTVT.

The chain combines TRBV7-2 with TRBJ1-1; possibly TRBD1 for D (5 bases). V was pared by 6 bases and J by 4 bases, with 15 bases between. CDR3 length: 14 residues. Germline CDR1 SGHTA, CDR2 FQGNSA. Here the CDR3 reads CASRVGGEGTEAFF. In DNA form, the CDR3 reads TGTGCCAGCAGAGTAGGAGGGGAGGGCACTGAAGCTTTCTTT.

This sequence joins TRBV25-1 and TRBJ2-5; a weak D match, TRBD2 (5 bases). CDR1 is MGHDK, CDR2 SYGVNS, per germline. The CDR3 contains 14 residues. V gave up 2 bases and J gave up 5 bases, with 12 bases separating them. The CDR3 DNA reads TGTGCCAGCAGTGAAACTTTCGGGAAGGAGACCCAGTACTTC. Translation: CASSETFGKETQYF. Based on the CDR3 plus reference TRBV25-1 and TRBJ2-5, the full variable domain is EADIYQTPRYLVIGTGKKITLECSQTMGHDKMYWYQQDPGMELHLIHYSYGVNSTEKGDLSSESTVSRIRTEHFPLTLESARPSHTSQYLCASSETFGKETQYFGPGTRLLVL.

This chain links TRBV15 with TRBJ2-5, with 10 bases fitting TRBD1. The CDR3 has 15 residues. Per germline, CDR1 LNHNV and CDR2 YYDKDF (reference sequence). Trimming took 3 bases from V and 5 from J; bases not matched to a gene: 6. The CDR3 region is CATSSKGQGWETQYF. The CDR3, as DNA: TGTGCCACCAGCAGTAAGGGACAGGGGTGGGAGACCCAGTACTTC.

This CDR3 reads CASSEDRTVSYEQYF. For the CDR3, the DNA is TGTGCCAGCAGTGAAGATAGAACAGTGTCGTACGAGCAGTACTTC. This chain uses TRBV6-1 with TRBJ2-5; no clear D gene. The J call could be wrong; TRBJ2-7 is a better fit for the DNA end. CDR1 MNHNS and CDR2 SASEGT come from the germline V gene. CDR3 length equals 15 residues.

The chain links TRBV28 to TRBJ2-7, with TRBD2 as a possible D gene (6 bases). Per the germline V gene, CDR1 is MDHEN and CDR2 is SYDVKM. Deletions cut 3 bases from V and 0 bases from J, with 12 bases between. The CDR3 is made up of 15 amino acids. CDR3 protein: CASSLGRTGSYEQYF. In nucleotides, the CDR3 is TGTGCCAGCAGTTTGGGGAGGACGGGCTCCTACGAGCAGTACTTC.

V is TRBV29-1 and J is TRBJ1-2, with TRBD1 as a possible D gene (5 bases). Trimming left V 5 bases short and J 8 bases short, with 18 bases between. The CDR3 loop spans 13 amino acids. CDR1 is SQVTM, CDR2 ANQGSEA, per germline. The CDR3, as DNA: TGCAGCGTTAACACAGGAGGCCTAGGGGGCTACACCTTC. Its protein product is CSVNTGGLGGYTF.

This clonotype showed up just a few times. The gene calls are TRBV29-1 and TRBJ1-1, with D unresolved. Trimming pared 6 bases from V and 0 bases from J, leaving 11 bases between. This CDR3 spans 13 amino acids. CDR1 SQVTM and CDR2 ANQGSEA come from the germline V gene. The CDR3 reads CSVGGPLNTEAFF. The CDR3 nucleotides read TGCAGCGTCGGAGGACCGCTGAACACTGAAGCTTTCTTT.